These 2 T cell receptor beta chains came from one sample sequenced in a study of blood T cell repertoires in COVID-19. TCRdb keeps only in-frame clones here, not all; method: immunoSEQ multiplex PCR. The sample comprises 150,000 or so clones, approximately 86% of which are singletons, and roughly 1.4% rests with the top ten. Input material: peripheral blood. These receptors were collected from a woman in her fifties or sixties with acute or convalescent COVID-19.

The CDR3 reads CASSSGSDTQYF. The CDR3 DNA sequence: TGTGCCAGCAGTAGCGGGAGCGATACGCAGTATTTT. This chain links TRBV9 with TRBJ2-3; 9 bases are a match to TRBD2. V dropped 5 bases and J dropped 6; count of bases not matched to a gene: 1. This CDR3 is built from 12 residues. Germline CDR1 is SGDLS and CDR2 is YYNGEE.

The chain carries TRBV24-1 and TRBJ2-1; TRBD1 matches at 7 bases. The germline CDR1 and CDR2 sequences are KGHDR and SFDVKD. The trim removed 3 bases at V and 7 bases at J, leaving 8 bases unmatched. The CDR3 totals 15 residues. CDR3: CATSDPWGRGNEQFF. CDR3 DNA: TGTGCCACCAGTGATCCGTGGGGCAGGGGGAATGAGCAGTTCTTC.